Listed below are T cell receptor beta chains from one sample, sequenced in a study of T cell responses to AZD1222 COVID-19 vaccine. The protocol was immunoSEQ multiplex PCR, while the TCRdb copy is restricted to in-frame clones and leaves out a portion. The sample consists of 95,000 to 150,000 clones, around 86% of them appearing once. The sample consisted of peripheral blood, taken on day 0 of AZD1222 vaccination. The receptors were gathered from an adult in good health. CDR3s include the opening cysteine and the closing phenylalanine or tryptophan. Fields, in order: D gene, V gene, clone size, J gene, CDR3 DNA, CDR3 protein. The D gene is left open where the match is weak. Rows give clone size only sometimes, using once, few, many, or a class for an expanded clone.

d_call: NA; v_call: TRBV19; clone_size: NA; j_call: TRBJ1-1; cdr3_nt: TGTGCCAGTAGTATAGCAGGGAAGACTGAAGCTTTCTTT; cdr3_aa: CASSIAGKTEAFF
d_call: NA; v_call: TRBV10-3; clone_size: NA; j_call: TRBJ1-2; cdr3_nt: TGTGCCATCAGTGAATCGCGGGTTGTATATGGCTACACCTTC; cdr3_aa: CAISESRVVYGYTF
d_call: NA; v_call: TRBV3-1/TRBV3-2; clone_size: once; j_call: TRBJ1-6; cdr3_nt: TGTGCCAGCAGCCCCATGGGGGGCAGGGACTCACCCCTCCACTTT; cdr3_aa: CASSPMGGRDSPLHF
d_call: NA; v_call: TRBV14; clone_size: NA; j_call: TRBJ2-5; cdr3_nt: TGTGCCAGCAGCCGGGGCCTCCAAGAGACCCAGTACTTC; cdr3_aa: CASSRGLQETQYF
d_call: NA; v_call: TRBV29-1; clone_size: once; j_call: TRBJ2-5; cdr3_nt: TGCAGCGTTACTGACAACACCAAAGCGGAGACCCAGTACTTC; cdr3_aa: CSVTDNTKAETQYF
d_call: TRBD1; v_call: TRBV5-4; clone_size: NA; j_call: TRBJ1-4; cdr3_nt: TGTGCCAGCAGCTCAGGGGGAGGAGGTGAAAAACTGTTTTTT; cdr3_aa: CASSSGGGGEKLFF
d_call: TRBD1; v_call: TRBV6-5; clone_size: few; j_call: TRBJ2-7; cdr3_nt: TGTGCCACCGAAGACAGGGCGTACGAGCAGTACTTC; cdr3_aa: CATEDRAYEQYF
d_call: NA; v_call: TRBV7-2; clone_size: NA; j_call: TRBJ2-2; cdr3_nt: TGTGCCAGCAGCCGCACCCAGCCCACCGGGGAGCTGTTTTTT; cdr3_aa: CASSRTQPTGELFF
d_call: NA; v_call: TRBV4-2; clone_size: few; j_call: TRBJ1-6; cdr3_nt: TGTGCCAGCAGCCAAGATCTGGCTAATTCACCCCTCCACTTT; cdr3_aa: CASSQDLANSPLHF
d_call: NA; v_call: TRBV5-4; clone_size: NA; j_call: TRBJ2-3; cdr3_nt: TGTGCCAGCAGCCACCCGGGCAGGCAAAGCACAGATACGCAGTATTTT; cdr3_aa: CASSHPGRQSTDTQYF
d_call: TRBD2; v_call: TRBV19; clone_size: NA; j_call: TRBJ2-3; cdr3_nt: TGTGCCAGTAGTTTGGGCCCTAGCGGGGTAGATACGCAGTATTTT; cdr3_aa: CASSLGPSGVDTQYF
d_call: NA; v_call: TRBV2; clone_size: NA; j_call: TRBJ2-5; cdr3_nt: TGTGCCAGCTGTAGACAGGAAGAGACCCAGTACTTC; cdr3_aa: CASCRQEETQYF
d_call: NA; v_call: TRBV2; clone_size: NA; j_call: TRBJ1-1; cdr3_nt: TGTGCCAGCAGCCCGGGACGGAACACTGAAGCTTTCTTT; cdr3_aa: CASSPGRNTEAFF
d_call: NA; v_call: TRBV15; clone_size: NA; j_call: TRBJ1-2; cdr3_nt: TGTGCCACCAGCGGGCAACTCGCTAACTATGGCTACACCTTC; cdr3_aa: CATSGQLANYGYTF
d_call: NA; v_call: TRBV7-8; clone_size: NA; j_call: TRBJ1-1; cdr3_nt: TGTGCCAGCAGCGCTAGACCCGGACAGCGGATAGAAGCTTTCTTT; cdr3_aa: CASSARPGQRIEAFF
d_call: NA; v_call: TRBV10-3; clone_size: NA; j_call: TRBJ2-2; cdr3_nt: TGTGCCATCGCTGAGCGTGGGGTGACGGGCCAGGTGGAGCTGTTTTTT; cdr3_aa: CAIAERGVTGQVELFF
d_call: TRBD1; v_call: TRBV7-2; clone_size: NA; j_call: TRBJ1-2; cdr3_nt: TGTGCCAGCAGCTGGGACAGAAACTATGGCTACACCTTC; cdr3_aa: CASSWDRNYGYTF
d_call: TRBD1; v_call: TRBV19; clone_size: NA; j_call: TRBJ1-1; cdr3_nt: TGTGCCAGTAGCCAAACAGGGGCAGGCACTGAAGCTTTCTTT; cdr3_aa: CASSQTGAGTEAFF
d_call: NA; v_call: TRBV7-5; clone_size: NA; j_call: TRBJ2-7; cdr3_nt: TGTGTCAGAAGCCCGGGCCAGGAGCGGGGGCGTTCCTACGAGCAGTACTTC; cdr3_aa: CVRSPGQERGRSYEQYF
d_call: NA; v_call: TRBV2; clone_size: few; j_call: TRBJ1-2; cdr3_nt: TGTGCCAGCAGGCAGGGTGGCTACACCTTC; cdr3_aa: CASRQGGYTF
d_call: TRBD1; v_call: TRBV2; clone_size: NA; j_call: TRBJ1-2; cdr3_nt: TGTGCCAGCAGTGCCGAGAGGACAGGGAACTATGGCTACACCTTC; cdr3_aa: CASSAERTGNYGYTF
d_call: NA; v_call: TRBV4-3; clone_size: NA; j_call: TRBJ2-2; cdr3_nt: TGCGCCAGCAGCCTCCGAGGGCGGGGGCCTGAGACGAACACCGGGGAGCTGTTTTTT; cdr3_aa: CASSLRGRGPETNTGELFF
d_call: NA; v_call: TRBV29-1; clone_size: NA; j_call: TRBJ1-1; cdr3_nt: TGCAGCGTAATCTCCGGGGGTAGGAACACTGAAGCTTTCTTT; cdr3_aa: CSVISGGRNTEAFF